Listed below are T cell receptor beta chains from one sample, sequenced in a study of T-cell reconstitution after alpha-beta-depleted transplantation in children. TCRdb re-derived calls from the PCR reads in MiXCR, one entry per CDR3 protein. Of about 610,000 distinct CDR3 sequences listed, roughly a tenth are singletons. Sample: PBMCs from the stem cell graft donor, taken from the stem cell graft. The receptor set was obtained from a human donor who donated a stem cell graft to a child with acute myeloid leukemia. Both conserved end residues are part of each CDR3. D genes are given only for firm matches. Expanded clones get a size class; other rows say once, few or many, or leave the size out.

j_call,v_call,clone_size,d_call,cdr3_aa,cdr3_nt
TRBJ1-5,TRBV24-1,few,-,CATSDSSRGQPQHF,TGTGCCACCAGTGATTCCTCTCGCGGTCAGCCCCAGCATTTT
TRBJ1-4,TRBV7-6,few,-,CACDLLNEKLFF,TGTGCCTGCGATCTGCTTAATGAAAAACTGTTTTTT
TRBJ2-7,TRBV18,-,-,CASSPDYYYEQYF,TGTGCCAGCTCACCCGACTATTACTACGAGCAGTACTTC
TRBJ2-3,TRBV28,-,-,CASTTSGLRQGTDTQYF,TGTGCCAGCACCACGAGCGGGTTACGCCAGGGCACAGATACGCAGTATTTT
TRBJ2-5,TRBV15,-,TRBD1,CATSSRGQETQYF,TGTGCCACCAGCAGCAGGGGGCAAGAGACCCAGTACTTC
TRBJ1-4,TRBV7-9,-,-,CASMRGTNEKLFF,TGTGCCAGCATGAGGGGAACTAATGAAAAACTGTTTTTT
TRBJ1-3,TRBV10-3,-,-,CAISTGGTGNTIYF,TGTGCCATCAGTACCGGGGGCACTGGAAACACCATATATTTT
TRBJ2-7,TRBV5-1,many,TRBD2,CASSLGLAGDYEQYF,TGCGCCAGCAGCTTGGGACTAGCGGGAGACTACGAGCAGTACTTC
TRBJ2-1,TRBV4-3,few,TRBD2,CASSQGTSGNWNEQFF,TGCGCCAGCAGCCAAGGGACTAGCGGGAATTGGAATGAGCAGTTCTTC
TRBJ2-3,TRBV6-1,-,TRBD2,CASKSGSGVDTQYF,TGTGCCAGCAAGAGCGGGAGCGGAGTAGATACGCAGTATTTT
TRBJ2-4,TRBV5-1,-,TRBD1,CASSSWTGDENIQYF,TGCGCCAGCAGCTCCTGGACAGGGGACGAAAACATTCAGTACTTC
TRBJ1-2,TRBV29-1,-,-,CSVDISGYGGYTF,TGCAGCGTTGACATCTCCGGCTATGGAGGCTACACCTTC
TRBJ2-7,TRBV24-1,few,TRBD1,CATSDSGTGNYEQYF,TGTGCCACCAGTGATTCCGGGACAGGGAACTACGAGCAGTACTTC
TRBJ2-3,TRBV4-2,-,-,CASSPEPGDTQYF,TGTGCCAGCAGCCCGGAGCCGGGAGATACGCAGTATTTT
TRBJ2-7,TRBV7-9,-,-,CASSRAGDYEQYF,TGTGCCAGCAGCAGGGCAGGGGACTACGAGCAGTACTTC
TRBJ1-2,TRBV12-3/TRBV12-4,few,TRBD1,CASSLGQPPATF,TGTGCCAGCAGTTTGGGACAGCCACCAGCAACCTTC
TRBJ2-7,TRBV20-1,few,-,CSARDPDQYEQYF,TGCAGTGCTAGAGACCCGGACCAATACGAGCAGTACTTC
TRBJ2-5,TRBV20-1,few,TRBD2,CSAYSGAPQYF,TGCAGTGCTTATAGCGGGGCCCCCCAGTACTTC
TRBJ1-1,TRBV12-3/TRBV12-4,-,-,CASSKQDWNTEAFF,TGTGCCAGCAGCAAACAGGACTGGAACACTGAAGCTTTCTTT
TRBJ2-1,TRBV6-7,-,TRBD2,CASSCIAGGTYNEQFF,TGTGCCAGCAGTTGTATTGCGGGAGGGACCTACAATGAGCAGTTCTTC
TRBJ2-5,TRBV5-1,-,-,CASSPPLSETQYF,TGCGCCAGCAGTCCGCCTTTGTCGGAGACCCAGTACTTC
TRBJ1-5,TRBV6-5,many,TRBD1,CASSYSIGQGAYGPQHF,TGTGCCAGCAGTTACTCCATCGGACAGGGGGCATATGGGCCCCAGCATTTT
TRBJ1-5,TRBV4-3,-,-,CASSQGPHQPQHF,TGCGCCAGCAGCCAGGGCCCTCATCAGCCCCAGCATTTT
TRBJ1-6,TRBV11-2,many,-,CASSSLQGQSPLHF,TGTGCCAGCAGCTCCCTACAGGGCCAATCACCCCTCCACTTT
TRBJ2-3,TRBV6-2/TRBV6-3,few,-,CASSYLATDTQYF,TGTGCCAGCAGTTACCTAGCCACAGATACGCAGTATTTT
TRBJ2-7,TRBV6-2/TRBV6-3,few,TRBD1,CATSSPRDRVSVGEQYF,TGTGCCACCTCCTCACCCCGGGACAGGGTTAGTGTCGGCGAGCAGTACTTC
TRBJ2-7,TRBV5-1,-,TRBD1,CASSSLYMDTGTGGSYEQYF,TGCGCCAGCAGCTCCCTATATATGGACACCGGGACAGGGGGATCCTACGAGCAGTACTTC
TRBJ2-1,TRBV20-1,many,-,CSAQAGAYNEQFF,TGCAGTGCCCAGGCAGGGGCCTACAATGAGCAGTTCTTC
TRBJ2-7,TRBV12-3/TRBV12-4,few,-,CASGAGLGREQYF,TGTGCCAGCGGGGCGGGACTTGGCCGCGAGCAGTACTTC
TRBJ1-5,TRBV20-1,-,-,CSARDEGQRDQPQHF,TGCAGTGCTAGAGATGAGGGCCAAAGAGATCAGCCCCAGCATTTT
TRBJ2-1,TRBV14,few,TRBD2,CASSYTSGRRLEQFF,TGTGCCAGCAGTTACACTAGCGGGAGGCGACTAGAGCAGTTCTTC
TRBJ2-1,TRBV7-2,few,-,CASSLDGPSRNEQFF,TGTGCCAGCAGCTTAGATGGCCCGAGCAGGAATGAGCAGTTCTTC
TRBJ2-5,TRBV9,-,-,CASSVSSANQETQYF,TGTGCCAGCAGCGTATCGTCGGCCAACCAAGAGACCCAGTACTTC
TRBJ2-5,TRBV6-2/TRBV6-3,few,-,CASRHPQEASETQYF,TGTGCCAGCAGGCATCCACAGGAGGCGAGTGAGACCCAGTACTTC
TRBJ2-1,TRBV6-5,-,TRBD2,CASSYPIQLAGGYNEQFF,TGTGCCAGCAGTTACCCCATCCAACTAGCGGGAGGATACAATGAGCAGTTCTTC
TRBJ2-3,TRBV4-3,many,-,CASSQGVQTDTQYF,TGCGCCAGCAGCCAAGGAGTCCAAACAGATACGCAGTATTTT
TRBJ2-7,TRBV29-1,few,-,CSVEASDEQYF,TGCAGCGTTGAGGCGTCGGACGAGCAGTACTTC
TRBJ2-3,TRBV29-1,many,-,CSVEVVAGTDTQYF,TGCAGCGTTGAGGTGGTGGCGGGCACAGATACGCAGTATTTT
TRBJ2-1,TRBV9,many,-,CASSVTGSSHNEQFF,TGTGCCAGCAGCGTAACAGGGAGCTCCCACAATGAGCAGTTCTTC
TRBJ2-2,TRBV29-1,many,-,CSIRGEGARNTGELFF,TGCAGCATTCGGGGGGAGGGGGCGCGGAACACCGGGGAGCTGTTTTTT
TRBJ2-4,TRBV7-9,-,-,CASSLGSLRIAQYF,TGTGCCAGCAGCTTAGGAAGCCTTAGGATAGCTCAGTACTTC
TRBJ1-4,TRBV6-2/TRBV6-3,-,-,CASSQDQQRLATNEKLFF,TGTGCCAGCAGCCAAGATCAACAACGCCTTGCAACTAATGAAAAACTGTTTTTT
TRBJ2-1,TRBV15,-,TRBD2,CATSGPELGGSSYNEQFF,TGTGCCACCAGCGGACCGGAGTTGGGCGGGAGCTCCTACAATGAGCAGTTCTTC
TRBJ2-7,TRBV27,many,-,CASSLRLLSEQYF,TGTGCCAGCAGTTTAAGGCTATTATCCGAGCAGTACTTC
TRBJ2-7,TRBV25-1,-,-,CASTEGTRTYEQYF,TGTGCCAGCACCGAGGGGACACGGACCTACGAGCAGTACTTC
TRBJ2-2,TRBV28,many,-,CASSLDLLNTGELFF,TGTGCCAGCAGCCTTGACCTATTGAACACCGGGGAGCTGTTTTTT
TRBJ2-1,TRBV12-3/TRBV12-4,few,-,CASSPTGPYNEQFF,TGTGCCAGCAGTCCGACTGGACCCTACAATGAGCAGTTCTTC
TRBJ2-7,TRBV28,-,-,CASLQNYEQYF,TGTGCCAGCCTTCAGAACTACGAGCAGTACTTC
TRBJ1-5,TRBV3-1,few,-,CASSAGGGADQPQHF,TGTGCCAGCAGCGCAGGCGGCGGGGCGGATCAGCCCCAGCATTTT
TRBJ2-5,TRBV20-1,few,-,CSARDSRLIIRQYF,TGCAGTGCTAGAGATTCTCGACTTATAATAAGGCAGTACTTC
TRBJ2-3,TRBV7-8,few,-,CASSLSGTGTDTQYF,TGTGCCAGCAGCCTTAGCGGTACAGGCACAGATACGCAGTATTTT
TRBJ2-3,TRBV11-2,-,-,CASSVSHGDTQYF,TGTGCCAGCAGCGTAAGTCACGGAGATACGCAGTATTTT
TRBJ1-5,TRBV20-1,many,-,CSARGPGRGNQPQHF,TGCAGTGCTAGGGGGCCAGGGAGGGGCAATCAGCCCCAGCATTTT
TRBJ1-2,TRBV6-1,many,TRBD1,CASSEVRGVYGYTF,TGTGCCAGCAGTGAGGTCAGGGGGGTTTATGGCTACACCTTC
TRBJ2-7,TRBV5-1,many,-,CASSLAQGGNEQYF,TGCGCCAGCAGCTTGGCCCAGGGTGGTAACGAGCAGTACTTC
TRBJ2-7,TRBV20-1,few,-,CSARDSRLLSYEQYF,TGCAGTGCTAGAGATAGCAGACTACTCTCCTACGAGCAGTACTTC
TRBJ2-1,TRBV20-1,many,TRBD2,CSARLAGVIPQFF,TGCAGTGCTAGACTAGCGGGAGTCATCCCGCAGTTCTTC